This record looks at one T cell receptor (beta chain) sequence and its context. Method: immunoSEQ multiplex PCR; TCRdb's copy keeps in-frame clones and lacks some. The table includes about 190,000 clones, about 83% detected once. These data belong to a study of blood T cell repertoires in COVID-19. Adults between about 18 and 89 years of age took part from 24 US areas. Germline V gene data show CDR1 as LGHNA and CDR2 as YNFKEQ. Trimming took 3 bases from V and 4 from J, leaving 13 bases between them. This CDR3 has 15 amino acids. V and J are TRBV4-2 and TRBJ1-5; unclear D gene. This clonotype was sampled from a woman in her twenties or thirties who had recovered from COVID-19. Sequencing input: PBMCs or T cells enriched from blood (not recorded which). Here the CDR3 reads CASSQVPGANQPQHF. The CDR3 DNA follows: TGTGCCAGCAGCCAGGTTCCGGGAGCAAATCAGCCCCAGCATTTT.